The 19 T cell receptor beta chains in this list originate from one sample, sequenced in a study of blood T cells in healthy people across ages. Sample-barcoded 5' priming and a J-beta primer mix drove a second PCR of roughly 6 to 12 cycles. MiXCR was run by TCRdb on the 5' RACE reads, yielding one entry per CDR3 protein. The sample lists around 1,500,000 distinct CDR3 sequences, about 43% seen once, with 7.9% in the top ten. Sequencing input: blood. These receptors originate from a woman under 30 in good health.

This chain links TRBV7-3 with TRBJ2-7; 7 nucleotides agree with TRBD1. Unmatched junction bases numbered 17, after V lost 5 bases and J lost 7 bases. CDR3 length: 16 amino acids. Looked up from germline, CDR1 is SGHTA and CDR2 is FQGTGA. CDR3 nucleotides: TGTGCCAGCAGCAAGCTAGGGGGCTTGGATTACAATGAGCAGTACTTC. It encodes CASSKLGGLDYNEQYF.

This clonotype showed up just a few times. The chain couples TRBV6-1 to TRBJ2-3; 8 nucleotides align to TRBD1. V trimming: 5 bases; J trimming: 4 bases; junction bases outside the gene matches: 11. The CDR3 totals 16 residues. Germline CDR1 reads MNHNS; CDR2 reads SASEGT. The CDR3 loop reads CASSPLRTGLADTQYF. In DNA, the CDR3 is TGTGCCAGCAGTCCTCTCCGGACAGGGCTGGCAGATACGCAGTATTTT.

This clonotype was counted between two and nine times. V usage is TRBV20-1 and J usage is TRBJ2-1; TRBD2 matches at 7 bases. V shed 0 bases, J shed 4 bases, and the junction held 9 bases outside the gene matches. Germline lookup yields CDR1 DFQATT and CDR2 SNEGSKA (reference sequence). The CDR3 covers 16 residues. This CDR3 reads CSARDSTSENYNEQFF. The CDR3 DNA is TGCAGTGCTAGAGATAGTACTAGCGAGAATTACAATGAGCAGTTCTTC.

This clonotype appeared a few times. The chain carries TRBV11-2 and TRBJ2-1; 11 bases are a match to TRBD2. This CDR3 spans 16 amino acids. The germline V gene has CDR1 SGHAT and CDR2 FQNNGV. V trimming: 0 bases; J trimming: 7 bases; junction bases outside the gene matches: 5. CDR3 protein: CASSLELAGGINEQFF. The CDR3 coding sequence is TGTGCCAGCAGCTTAGAGCTAGCGGGAGGTATAAATGAGCAGTTCTTC.

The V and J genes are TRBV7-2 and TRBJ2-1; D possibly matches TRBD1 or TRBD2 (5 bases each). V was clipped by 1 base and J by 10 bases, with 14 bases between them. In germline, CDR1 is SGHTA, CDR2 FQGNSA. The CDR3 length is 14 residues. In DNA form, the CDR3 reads TGTGCCAGCAGCTTAGATTCAGGGACGAGGGAGCAGTTCTTC. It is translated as CASSLDSGTREQFF.

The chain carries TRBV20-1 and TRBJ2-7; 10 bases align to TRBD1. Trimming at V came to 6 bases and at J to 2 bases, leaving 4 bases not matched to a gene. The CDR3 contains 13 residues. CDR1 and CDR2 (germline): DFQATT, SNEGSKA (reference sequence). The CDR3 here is CSAGQGQPYEQYF. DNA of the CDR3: TGCAGTGCGGGACAGGGGCAGCCCTACGAGCAGTACTTC.

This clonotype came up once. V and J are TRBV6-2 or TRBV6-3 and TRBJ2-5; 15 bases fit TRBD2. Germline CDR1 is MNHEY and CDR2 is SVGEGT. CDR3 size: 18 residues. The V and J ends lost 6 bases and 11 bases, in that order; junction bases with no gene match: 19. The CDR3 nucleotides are TGTGCCAGCAGGATGGGACTAGCGGGGGGCTACTCCTACAATGAGCAGTACTTC. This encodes CASRMGLAGGYSYNEQYF.

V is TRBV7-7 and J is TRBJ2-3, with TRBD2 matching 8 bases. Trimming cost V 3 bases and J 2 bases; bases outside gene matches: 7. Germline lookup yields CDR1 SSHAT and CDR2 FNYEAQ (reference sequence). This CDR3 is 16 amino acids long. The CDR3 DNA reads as TGTGCCAGCAGCTTGTCGGCGGGAGGCTTCACAGATACGCAGTATTTT. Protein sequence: CASSLSAGGFTDTQYF.

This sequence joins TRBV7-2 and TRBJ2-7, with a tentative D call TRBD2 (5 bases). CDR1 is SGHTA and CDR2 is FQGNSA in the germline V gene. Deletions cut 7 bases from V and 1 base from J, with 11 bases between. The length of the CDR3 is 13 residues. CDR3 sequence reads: CASTSPGSYEQYF. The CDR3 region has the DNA TGTGCCAGCACCTCCCCGGGATCCTACGAGCAGTACTTC.

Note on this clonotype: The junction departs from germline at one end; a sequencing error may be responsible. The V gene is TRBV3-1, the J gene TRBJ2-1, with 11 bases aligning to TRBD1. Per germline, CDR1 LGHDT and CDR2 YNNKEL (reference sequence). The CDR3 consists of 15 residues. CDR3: CASSLGTGGGNEQFF. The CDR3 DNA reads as TGTGCTAGCAGCCTCGGGACAGGGGGAGGCAATGAGCAGTTCTTC.

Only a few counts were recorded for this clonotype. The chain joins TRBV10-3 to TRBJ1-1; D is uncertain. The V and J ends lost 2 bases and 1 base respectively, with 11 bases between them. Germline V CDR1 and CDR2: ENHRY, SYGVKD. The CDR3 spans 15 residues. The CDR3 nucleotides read TGTGCCATCAGTGAGGTTTCACGGAGGAACACTGAAGCTTTCTTT. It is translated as CAISEVSRRNTEAFF.

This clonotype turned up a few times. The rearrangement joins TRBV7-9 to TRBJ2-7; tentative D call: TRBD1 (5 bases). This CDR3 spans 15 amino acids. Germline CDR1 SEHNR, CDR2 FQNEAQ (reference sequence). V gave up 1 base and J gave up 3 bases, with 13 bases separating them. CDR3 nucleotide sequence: TGTGCCAGCAGCTTAGAGGACAATACCATCTACGAGCAGTACTTC. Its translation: CASSLEDNTIYEQYF.

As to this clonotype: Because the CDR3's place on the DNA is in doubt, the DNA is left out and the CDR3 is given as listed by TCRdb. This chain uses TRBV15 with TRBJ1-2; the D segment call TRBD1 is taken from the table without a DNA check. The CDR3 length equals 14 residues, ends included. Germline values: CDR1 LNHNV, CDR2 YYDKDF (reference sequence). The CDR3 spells CATSVGQGNYGCTF.

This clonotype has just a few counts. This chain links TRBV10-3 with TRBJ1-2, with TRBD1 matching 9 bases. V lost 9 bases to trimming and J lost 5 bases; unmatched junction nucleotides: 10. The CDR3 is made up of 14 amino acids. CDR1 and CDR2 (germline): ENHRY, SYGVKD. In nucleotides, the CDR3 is TGTGCCATTAAAGGGGACAGGGAAAAGTATGGCTACACCTTC. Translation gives CAIKGDREKYGYTF.

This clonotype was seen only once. CDR3 amino acids: CASGQGPAQLVYEQFF. CDR3 DNA: TGTGCCAGCGGCCAAGGACCAGCCCAGTTGGTTTATGAGCAGTTCTTC. The chain joins TRBV27 to TRBJ2-1; D is unclear. Trimming left V 8 bases short and J 8 bases short, with 25 bases between. The CDR3 has 16 amino acids. Germline lookup yields CDR1 MNHEY and CDR2 SMNVEV (reference sequence).

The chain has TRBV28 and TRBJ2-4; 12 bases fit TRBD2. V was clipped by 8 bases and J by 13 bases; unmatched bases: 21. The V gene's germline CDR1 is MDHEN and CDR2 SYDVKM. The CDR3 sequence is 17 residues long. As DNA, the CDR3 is TGTGCCAGCCGGGGACTAGCGGGTGGCCGCTCCTACAATGAGCAGTACTTC. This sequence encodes CASRGLAGGRSYNEQYF. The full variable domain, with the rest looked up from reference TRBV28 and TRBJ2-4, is DVKVTQSSRYLVKRTGEKVFLECVQDMDHENMFWYRQDPGLGLRLIYFSYDVKMKEKGDIPEGYSVSREKKERFSLILESASTNQTSMYLCASRGLAGGRSYNEQYFGAGTRLSVL.

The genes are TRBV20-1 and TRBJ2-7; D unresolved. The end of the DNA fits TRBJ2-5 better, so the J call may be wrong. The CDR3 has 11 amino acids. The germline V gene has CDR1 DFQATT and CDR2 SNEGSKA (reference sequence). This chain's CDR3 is CSVTTAATQYF. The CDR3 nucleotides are TGCAGTGTAACGACTGCAGCGACCCAGTACTTC.

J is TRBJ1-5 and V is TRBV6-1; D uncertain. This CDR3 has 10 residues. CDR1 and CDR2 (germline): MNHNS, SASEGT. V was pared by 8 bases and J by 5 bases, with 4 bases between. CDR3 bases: TGTGCCAGCTCGGATCAGCCCCAGCATTTT. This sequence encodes CASSDQPQHF.

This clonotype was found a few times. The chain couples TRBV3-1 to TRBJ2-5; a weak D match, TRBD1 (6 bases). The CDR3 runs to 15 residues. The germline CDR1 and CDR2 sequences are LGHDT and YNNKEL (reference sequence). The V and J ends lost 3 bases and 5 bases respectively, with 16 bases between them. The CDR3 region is CASSQEDSAWETQYF. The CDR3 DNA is TGTGCCAGCAGCCAGGAGGACAGCGCATGGGAGACCCAGTACTTC.